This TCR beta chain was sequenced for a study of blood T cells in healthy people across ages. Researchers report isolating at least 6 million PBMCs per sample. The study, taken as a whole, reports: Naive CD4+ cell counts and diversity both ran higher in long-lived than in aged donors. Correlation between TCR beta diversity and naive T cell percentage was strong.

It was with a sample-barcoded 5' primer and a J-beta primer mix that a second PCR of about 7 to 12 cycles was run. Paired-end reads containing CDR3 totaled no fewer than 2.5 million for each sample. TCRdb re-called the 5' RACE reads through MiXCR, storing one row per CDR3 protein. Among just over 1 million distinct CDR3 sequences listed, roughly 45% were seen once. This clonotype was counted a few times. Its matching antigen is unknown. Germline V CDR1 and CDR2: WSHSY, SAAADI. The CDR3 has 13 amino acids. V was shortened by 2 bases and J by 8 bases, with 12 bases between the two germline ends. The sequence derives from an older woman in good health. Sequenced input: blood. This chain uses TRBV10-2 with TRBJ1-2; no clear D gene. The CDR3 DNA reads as TGCGCCAGCAGTGAGATCTCGAATCGGGGCTACACCTTC. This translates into CASSEISNRGYTF.